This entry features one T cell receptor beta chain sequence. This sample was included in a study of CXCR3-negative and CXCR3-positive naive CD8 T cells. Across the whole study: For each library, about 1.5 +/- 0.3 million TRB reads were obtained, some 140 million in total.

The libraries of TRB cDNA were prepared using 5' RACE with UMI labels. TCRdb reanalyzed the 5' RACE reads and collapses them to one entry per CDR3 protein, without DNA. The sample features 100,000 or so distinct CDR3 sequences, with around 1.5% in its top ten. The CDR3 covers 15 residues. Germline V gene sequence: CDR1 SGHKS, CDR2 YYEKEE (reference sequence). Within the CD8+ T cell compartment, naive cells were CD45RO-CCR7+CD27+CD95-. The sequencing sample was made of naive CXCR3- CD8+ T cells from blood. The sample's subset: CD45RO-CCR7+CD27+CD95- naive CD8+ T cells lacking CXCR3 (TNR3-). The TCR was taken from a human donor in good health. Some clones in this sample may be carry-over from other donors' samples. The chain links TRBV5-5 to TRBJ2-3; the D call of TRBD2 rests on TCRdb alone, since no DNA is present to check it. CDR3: CASSPGTSGTDTQYF.